This T cell receptor (beta chain) was identified in a study of control samples from healthy donors and cancer patients. Profiled with immunoSEQ multiplex PCR; TCRdb holds only in-frame clones, not every one. The sample records around 200,000 clones, 85% to 95% being singletons. The germline V gene has CDR1 LGHNA and CDR2 YNFKEQ. There are 18 residues in the CDR3. J lost 2 bases, V lost 4 bases, and 14 bases had no gene match. The source material was blood. The rearrangement links TRBV4-2 to TRBJ2-3; 8 bases are a match to TRBD2. The receptor was derived from a young man in good health. The CDR3 spells CASSPRLPGLGNTDTQYF. The CDR3 coding sequence is TGTGCCAGCAGCCCAAGACTTCCGGGACTAGGCAACACAGATACGCAGTATTTT.